These T cell receptor beta chains were read from a single sample in a study of blood T cell repertoires in COVID-19. Assay used: immunoSEQ multiplex PCR; TCRdb lists only in-frame clones, some missing. The table has about 200,000 clones, roughly 80% seen once. Sequencing input: peripheral blood. Every receptor here comes from a woman aged 80 or over with acute or convalescent COVID-19. CDR3s include the opening cysteine and the closing phenylalanine or tryptophan. Each record gives: J gene, V gene, clone size, D gene, CDR3 DNA, CDR3 protein. D genes are given only for firm matches. Not all rows give a size; the values are once, few, many and, for expanded clones, a class.

j_gene: TRBJ1-4; v_gene: TRBV18; abundance: NA; d_gene: TRBD1; CDR3nt: TGTGCCAGCTCAACAGGGGCAACTAATGAAAAACTGTTTTTT; CDR3aa: CASSTGATNEKLFF
j_gene: TRBJ1-1; v_gene: TRBV5-4; abundance: NA; d_gene: NA; CDR3nt: TGTGCCAGCAGCCATGGACTACCGGCGGCTGAAGCTTTCTTT; CDR3aa: CASSHGLPAAEAFF
j_gene: TRBJ2-3; v_gene: TRBV7-7; abundance: NA; d_gene: NA; CDR3nt: TGTGCCAGCAGCTTGTCCGCCCGAGGGGATACGCAGTATTTT; CDR3aa: CASSLSARGDTQYF
j_gene: TRBJ2-5; v_gene: TRBV18; abundance: NA; d_gene: TRBD1; CDR3nt: TGTGCCAGCTCACGGACAGGGAGTGGAGAGACCCAGTACTTC; CDR3aa: CASSRTGSGETQYF
j_gene: TRBJ2-1; v_gene: TRBV4-1; abundance: once; d_gene: NA; CDR3nt: TGCGCCAGCAGCCAAGAGGAGAGAAATGAGCAGTTCTTC; CDR3aa: CASSQEERNEQFF
j_gene: TRBJ2-3; v_gene: TRBV5-1; abundance: NA; d_gene: NA; CDR3nt: TGCGCCAGCAGCTTGGCAGGCATTCCAAGCACAGATACGCAGTATTTT; CDR3aa: CASSLAGIPSTDTQYF
j_gene: TRBJ2-6; v_gene: TRBV5-1; abundance: NA; d_gene: NA; CDR3nt: TGCGCCAGCAGCGTAGAAAGTTCCTCTGGGGCCAACGTCCTGACTTTC; CDR3aa: CASSVESSSGANVLTF
j_gene: TRBJ2-6; v_gene: TRBV11-2; abundance: NA; d_gene: TRBD1; CDR3nt: TGTGCCAGCAGCGACAGGGGGTCTGGGGCCAACGTCCTGACTTTC; CDR3aa: CASSDRGSGANVLTF
j_gene: TRBJ1-6; v_gene: TRBV5-1; abundance: NA; d_gene: NA; CDR3nt: TGCGCCAGCAGCCTGGAACTCCTTTCACCCCTCCACTTT; CDR3aa: CASSLELLSPLHF
j_gene: TRBJ1-4; v_gene: TRBV6-6; abundance: NA; d_gene: NA; CDR3nt: TGTGCCAGCAGTTACGTCGGGGGGACTAATGAAAAACTGTTTTTT; CDR3aa: CASSYVGGTNEKLFF
j_gene: TRBJ1-6; v_gene: TRBV6-2/TRBV6-3; abundance: NA; d_gene: TRBD1; CDR3nt: TGTGCCAGCAGCTCCAAGGACAGGGCGTATAATTCACCCCTCCACTTT; CDR3aa: CASSSKDRAYNSPLHF
j_gene: TRBJ2-2; v_gene: TRBV2; abundance: NA; d_gene: NA; CDR3nt: TGTGCCAGCCTCTCCGCGTACAGCAAGTTCGGGGAGCTGTTTTTT; CDR3aa: CASLSAYSKFGELFF
j_gene: TRBJ2-3; v_gene: TRBV5-1; abundance: NA; d_gene: TRBD1; CDR3nt: TGCGCCAGCAGCACCTCGGGACAGCGCACAGATACGCAGTATTTT; CDR3aa: CASSTSGQRTDTQYF
j_gene: TRBJ2-3; v_gene: TRBV3-1/TRBV3-2; abundance: NA; d_gene: NA; CDR3nt: TGTGCCAGCACGACAACCCCCGGGGGCACAGATACGCAGTATTTT; CDR3aa: CASTTTPGGTDTQYF
j_gene: TRBJ2-7; v_gene: TRBV7-9; abundance: NA; d_gene: NA; CDR3nt: TGTGCCAGCAGCTCTAGTATGGGGGCAGGAGCCGAGCAGTACTTC; CDR3aa: CASSSSMGAGAEQYF
j_gene: TRBJ1-4; v_gene: TRBV6-2/TRBV6-3; abundance: NA; d_gene: NA; CDR3nt: TGTGCCAGCAGTTACCGGGGGGGCAATGAAAAACTGTTTTTT; CDR3aa: CASSYRGGNEKLFF
j_gene: TRBJ2-3; v_gene: TRBV6-6; abundance: many; d_gene: TRBD1; CDR3nt: TGTGCCAGCAGTCGATTAGGACAGGGGGTAACAGATACGCAGTATTTT; CDR3aa: CASSRLGQGVTDTQYF
j_gene: TRBJ1-5; v_gene: TRBV7-9; abundance: few; d_gene: NA; CDR3nt: TGTGCCAGCAGCTTAGAGCAGGGAGGGAATCAGCCCCAGCATTTT; CDR3aa: CASSLEQGGNQPQHF
j_gene: TRBJ1-2; v_gene: TRBV16; abundance: few; d_gene: NA; CDR3nt: TGTGCCAGCAGCCCAACCACCGGGGTCCCTGGCTACACCTTC; CDR3aa: CASSPTTGVPGYTF
j_gene: TRBJ2-2; v_gene: TRBV19; abundance: NA; d_gene: TRBD2; CDR3nt: TGTGCCAGTAGTTTCCTTAGCGGGGGGTTCGTCACCGGGGAGCTGTTTTTT; CDR3aa: CASSFLSGGFVTGELFF
j_gene: TRBJ2-3; v_gene: TRBV14; abundance: NA; d_gene: NA; CDR3nt: TGTGCCAGCAGCCAAGACCCCCTGGGGGGACAGTTCCCCACAGATACGCAGTATTTT; CDR3aa: CASSQDPLGGQFPTDTQYF
j_gene: TRBJ2-7; v_gene: TRBV19; abundance: once; d_gene: NA; CDR3nt: TGTGCCAGTAGTAGAAACGAATATCTAGGCGAGCAGTACTTC; CDR3aa: CASSRNEYLGEQYF
j_gene: TRBJ1-4; v_gene: TRBV2; abundance: NA; d_gene: NA; CDR3nt: TGTGCCAGCAGTGAAGCCGGGAGGGCTACTAATGAAAAACTGTTTTTT; CDR3aa: CASSEAGRATNEKLFF